The 27 T cell receptor beta chains listed next were all sequenced from one sample in a study of T cell responses to AZD1222 COVID-19 vaccine. Data came from immunoSEQ multiplex PCR; TCRdb stores just in-frame clones and leaves some out. The sample carries some 58,000 clones, over 80% recorded once. Sequencing was performed on peripheral blood, taken on day 0 of AZD1222 vaccination. These receptor sequences come from an adult in good health.

This chain connects TRBV24-1 to TRBJ2-3, with D tentatively TRBD1 (5 bases). This CDR3 has 13 residues. CDR1 is KGHDR, CDR2 SFDVKD, per germline. The V end lost 4 bases, the J end lost 2 bases, and 6 bases lay between the germline ends. The CDR3: CATSEDNTDTQYF. Here the CDR3 DNA reads TGTGCCACCAGTGAGGACAACACAGATACGCAGTATTTT.

This chain uses TRBV19 with TRBJ1-2; no clear D gene. There are 15 residues in the CDR3. CDR1 LNHDA and CDR2 SQIVND come from the germline V gene (reference sequence). V lost 5 bases, J lost 0 bases, and 13 bases lay in between. Here the CDR3 DNA reads TGTGCCAGTAGTCCGGAGCACGGAACTAACTATGGCTACACCTTC. Amino acids: CASSPEHGTNYGYTF. Based on the CDR3 plus reference TRBV19 and TRBJ1-2, the full variable domain is DGGITQSPKYLFRKEGQNVTLSCEQNLNHDAMYWYRQDPGQGLRLIYYSQIVNDFQKGDIAEGYSVSREKKESFPLTVTSAQKNPTAFYLCASSPEHGTNYGYTFGSGTRLTVV.

The CDR3 DNA reads as TGCGCCAGCAACGATCCCGGGGAGACCCAGTACTTC. Translation gives CASNDPGETQYF. The chain carries TRBV5-1 and TRBJ2-5; D ambiguous. The CDR3 contains 12 residues. Germline CDR1 SGHRS, CDR2 YFSETQ. Trimming cost V 6 bases and J 5 bases, with 11 bases left between them.

The genes are TRBV19 and TRBJ2-2; 12 bases are shared with TRBD2. V shed 4 bases and J 4 bases; nucleotides not matched to a gene: 10. CDR3 length: 18 residues. The V gene's germline CDR1 is LNHDA and CDR2 SQIVND (reference sequence). The CDR3 DNA reads as TGTGCCAGTAGTACGGGACTAGCGGGCTCCGTAATCACCGGGGAGCTGTTTTTT. This gives the protein CASSTGLAGSVITGELFF.

The chain couples TRBV5-1 to TRBJ2-4; D is unclear. The CDR3 covers 12 residues. Trimming stripped 0 bases from V and 6 bases from J, with 4 bases between. The germline V gene has CDR1 SGHRS and CDR2 YFSETQ. CDR3 protein: CASSLGGNIQYF. The CDR3 coding sequence is TGCGCCAGCAGCTTGGGGGGAAACATTCAGTACTTC.

V gene TRBV2 combines with J gene TRBJ1-2; 8 bases map to TRBD1. The germline V gene encodes CDR1 SNHLY and CDR2 FYNNEI. The CDR3 runs 15 residues. Trimming removed 6 bases from V and 0 bases from J; junction bases left unmatched: 6. In DNA form, the CDR3 reads TGTGCCAGCAGGGGACAGGTTGGAGCTAACTATGGCTACACCTTC. It is translated as CASRGQVGANYGYTF.

This clone was counted once. V and J are TRBV27 and TRBJ1-4; TRBD1 might be the D (6 bases). Germline lookup yields CDR1 MNHEY and CDR2 SMNVEV (reference sequence). This CDR3 comprises 13 residues. The CDR3 loop is CAPAGVEDEKLFF. DNA of the CDR3: TGTGCACCAGCAGGGGTCGAGGATGAAAAACTGTTTTTT.

The chain links TRBV5-1 to TRBJ1-1, with D uncertain. The CDR3 extends over 16 amino acids. Trimming took off 6 bases at V and 0 bases at J, with 18 bases between the two ends. In germline, CDR1 is SGHRS, CDR2 YFSETQ. The CDR3 loop is CASTLGGSRMNTEAFF. As DNA, the CDR3 is TGCGCCAGCACCTTAGGAGGCAGTCGCATGAACACTGAAGCTTTCTTT.

Here the CDR3 DNA reads TGTGCCAGCAGGCGAACGGCGGACACCGGGGAGCTGTTTTTT. It yields the protein CASRRTADTGELFF. The chain links TRBV9 to TRBJ2-2; D is unclear. Germline lookup yields CDR1 SGDLS and CDR2 YYNGEE. Trimming took off 5 bases at V and 3 bases at J, with 11 bases between the two ends. The CDR3 contains 14 residues.

V is TRBV7-2 and J is TRBJ2-7, with 9 positions matching TRBD1. This CDR3 comprises 16 residues. In germline, CDR1 is SGHTA, CDR2 FQGNSA. With 1 base clipped from V and 2 bases from J, the junction kept 6 bases outside the gene matches. The CDR3 DNA reads as TGTGCCAGCAGCTTAGATTCCCGACAGGGGGCCTACGAGCAGTACTTC. It is translated as CASSLDSRQGAYEQYF.

The rearrangement links TRBV7-2 to TRBJ2-7, with D perhaps matching TRBD2 (6 bases). The V gene's germline CDR1 is SGHTA and CDR2 FQGNSA. This CDR3 has 13 amino acids. V lost 5 bases and J 4 bases, leaving 12 bases between the germline ends. In DNA form, the CDR3 reads TGTGCCAGCAGCGCCGACCGGGGGTACGAGCAGTACTTC. Its translation is CASSADRGYEQYF.

The chain uses TRBV11-1 and TRBJ2-2; D is unclear. Trimming left V 0 bases short and J 5 bases short, with 13 bases between. Germline CDR1 is SGHAT and CDR2 is FQDESV (reference sequence). The CDR3 has 16 residues. The CDR3 DNA reads as TGTGCCAGCAGCTTAGCCCCAGGAAGACGGACCGGGGAGCTGTTTTTT. This gives the protein CASSLAPGRRTGELFF.

This rearrangement joins TRBV30 to TRBJ2-7; D could derive from TRBD1 or TRBD2 (5 bases each). Trimming shortened V by 3 bases and J by 2 bases, and 14 bases separated the two germline ends. The CDR3 has 14 residues. Germline V gives CDR1 GTSNPN, CDR2 SVGIG (reference sequence). The CDR3 protein is CAWSTGTGTYEQYF. CDR3 DNA: TGTGCCTGGAGCACCGGGACGGGGACCTACGAGCAGTACTTC. The full variable domain, its missing parts supplied by reference TRBV30 and TRBJ2-7, is SQTIHQWPATLVQPVGSPLSLECTVEGTSNPNLYWYRQAAGRGLQLLFYSVGIGQISSEVPQNLSASRPQDRQFILSSKKLLLSDSGFYLCAWSTGTGTYEQYFGPGTRLTVT.

This chain joins TRBV5-8 and TRBJ1-6, with D maybe TRBD1 (5 bases). Trimming pared 0 bases from V and 8 bases from J, leaving 12 bases between. This CDR3 has 15 residues. Germline values: CDR1 SGHTS, CDR2 YDEGEE. In DNA, the CDR3 is TGTGCCAGCAGCTTGGGCGTTGGCAGGGATTCACCCCTCCACTTT. This translates into CASSLGVGRDSPLHF.

The chain uses TRBV23-1 and TRBJ2-3; D is undetermined. TRBV23-1 is reported as an ORF; its role is uncertain. The CDR3 covers 15 residues. V lost 0 bases to trimming and J lost 4 bases, with 11 bases between them. The CDR3 loop reads CASSQSGIVPDTQYF. CDR3 coding DNA: TGCGCCAGCAGTCAATCGGGGATAGTGCCAGATACGCAGTATTTT.

The chain is built from TRBV9 and TRBJ1-3; TRBD1 matches at 8 bases. This CDR3 is 14 amino acids long. Germline CDR1 SGDLS, CDR2 YYNGEE. V was clipped by 3 bases and J by 4 bases; unmatched bases: 3. CDR3 DNA sequence: TGTGCCAGCAGCGGACAGGGGACGGGAAACACCATATATTTT. Its protein product is CASSGQGTGNTIYF.

The chain carries TRBV24-1 and TRBJ2-3; 12 bases match TRBD2. V dropped 4 bases and J dropped 1; count of bases not matched to a gene: 8. Looked up from germline, CDR1 is KGHDR and CDR2 is SFDVKD. The CDR3 extends over 18 amino acids. CDR3 in DNA: TGTGCCACCAGTGACCCAAGACTAGCGGGAGTGGGCACAGATACGCAGTATTTT. Its protein is CATSDPRLAGVGTDTQYF.

The chain uses TRBV27 and TRBJ2-1, with 9 positions matching TRBD2. J lost 5 bases, V lost 5 bases, and 10 bases had no gene match. This CDR3 has 16 amino acids. Germline V gives CDR1 MNHEY, CDR2 SMNVEV (reference sequence). The CDR3: CASSRTAGGPNNEQFF. CDR3 DNA: TGTGCCAGCAGTAGGACGGCGGGAGGGCCGAACAATGAGCAGTTCTTC.

The rearrangement links TRBV7-8 to TRBJ1-1; 7 nucleotides match TRBD1. This CDR3 has 13 residues. The V and J ends lost 5 bases and 8 bases, in that order; junction bases with no gene match: 8. Germline CDR1 SGHVS, CDR2 FQNEAQ. CDR3 in DNA: TGTGCCAGCAGCGTGACACAGGGGTGGGAAGCTTTCTTT. Protein product: CASSVTQGWEAFF.

The chain is built from TRBV6-5 and TRBJ2-7; the D call may be TRBD1 or TRBD2 (5 bases each). CDR3 size: 15 residues. Germline V CDR1 and CDR2: MNHEY, SVGAGI. Trimming took off 5 bases at V and 6 bases at J, with 20 bases between the two ends. CDR3 sequence reads: CASSHGRLGAREQYF. In DNA, the CDR3 is TGTGCCAGCAGTCATGGGAGACTCGGGGCCCGCGAGCAGTACTTC.

The chain is built from TRBV27 and TRBJ2-1; D is uncertain. Trimming pared 3 bases from V and 5 bases from J, leaving 2 bases between. The CDR3 loop spans 11 amino acids. Per germline, CDR1 MNHEY and CDR2 SMNVEV (reference sequence). In DNA, the CDR3 is TGTGCCAGCAGTTTGAACAATGAGCAGTTCTTC. This encodes CASSLNNEQFF.

Only one count was recorded for this clone. This rearrangement joins TRBV7-2 to TRBJ1-3; a possible D gene is TRBD1 (6 bases). V lost 5 bases and J 2 bases, leaving 13 bases between the germline ends. This CDR3 is 15 amino acids long. CDR1 SGHTA and CDR2 FQGNSA come from the germline V gene. The chain's CDR3 is CASSQRGGTGNTIYF. CDR3 nucleotides: TGTGCCAGCAGCCAGCGGGGGGGCACTGGAAACACCATATATTTT.

This chain uses TRBV18 with TRBJ1-1; 7 positions agree with TRBD1. V was clipped by 2 bases and J by 4 bases; unmatched bases: 7. CDR3 length: 15 amino acids. The germline V gene encodes CDR1 KGHSH and CDR2 LQKENI. The CDR3 loop is CASSPSEGARTEAFF. CDR3 DNA: TGTGCCAGCTCACCATCAGAGGGGGCGCGCACTGAAGCTTTCTTT. Looking up the rest from reference TRBV18 and TRBJ1-1 gives the full variable domain: NAGVMQNPRHLVRRRGQEARLRCSPMKGHSHVYWYRQLPEEGLKFMVYLQKENIIDESGMPKERFSAEFPKEGPSILRIQQVVRGDSAAYFCASSPSEGARTEAFFGQGTRLTVV.

For the CDR3, the DNA is TGTGCCAGCAGCTTATATAGCGGGAGCCGAGAGACCCAGTACTTC. This codes for CASSLYSGSRETQYF. The V and J genes are TRBV7-9 and TRBJ2-5; 9 bases map to TRBD2. CDR1 is SEHNR, CDR2 FQNEAQ, per germline (reference sequence). The CDR3 has 15 residues. Germline trimming cut 2 bases from V and 4 bases from J; bases unmatched to any gene: 5.

The rearrangement joins TRBV30 to TRBJ1-5; no clear D gene. CDR1 GTSNPN and CDR2 SVGIG come from the germline V gene (reference sequence). The CDR3 covers 14 residues. Between the trimmed V and J ends, which lost 3 bases and 4 bases, there was a span of 13 bases. The CDR3 DNA reads as TGTGCCTGGAGCATACCCTCTAAGAATCAGCCCCAGCATTTT. This sequence encodes CAWSIPSKNQPQHF. The full variable domain, its missing parts supplied by reference TRBV30 and TRBJ1-5, is SQTIHQWPATLVQPVGSPLSLECTVEGTSNPNLYWYRQAAGRGLQLLFYSVGIGQISSEVPQNLSASRPQDRQFILSSKKLLLSDSGFYLCAWSIPSKNQPQHFGDGTRLSIL.

The chain couples TRBV18 to TRBJ2-1; TRBD2 matches 9 bases. Looked up from germline, CDR1 is KGHSH and CDR2 is LQKENI. Trimming cost V 0 bases and J 0 bases; bases outside gene matches: 3. The CDR3 extends over 17 amino acids. The CDR3 DNA is TGTGCCAGCTCACCACCCCTAGCGGGAAGCTCCTACAATGAGCAGTTCTTC. Its protein is CASSPPLAGSSYNEQFF.

This sequence joins TRBV19 and TRBJ1-5; D unresolved. The germline V gene encodes CDR1 LNHDA and CDR2 SQIVND (reference sequence). V was clipped by 3 bases and J by 1 base, with 10 bases between them. This CDR3 spans 15 amino acids. The CDR3 reads CASSILVSSNQPQHF. The CDR3 bases are TGTGCCAGTAGTATTCTGGTCTCGAGCAATCAGCCCCAGCATTTT.